This T cell receptor (beta chain) was sequenced in a study of T cells in Graves' hyperthyroidism and ophthalmopathy. Findings of the study overall: Researchers report that a 13 V-J model separated ophthalmopathy from stable hyperthyroidism.

On this clonotype: Its antigen remains unidentified.

Trimming at V came to 3 bases and at J to 6 bases, leaving 13 bases not matched to a gene. Looked up from germline, CDR1 is MGHRA and CDR2 is YSYEKL. The length of the CDR3 is 16 residues. Amplified TCR beta CDR3 regions came from RNA transcripts. Primed by the HTBI set, a first-round RT-PCR was run on the TCR CDR3. One entry per CDR3 protein, called by TCRdb with MiXCR from the multiplex PCR reads. The data hold 500,000 or so distinct CDR3 sequences, with 15% to 20% observed a single time. V usage is TRBV4-1 and J usage is TRBJ1-2; TRBD1 matches at 7 bases. This receptor was taken from a woman aged 30 to 39 with Graves' ophthalmopathy. The specimen was blood. CDR3 amino acids: CASSHLTGVTSHGYTF. As DNA, the CDR3 is TGCGCCAGCAGCCACCTTACAGGGGTTACATCTCATGGCTACACCTTC.